The source of this T cell receptor beta chain is a study of cytotoxic CD8 clonotypes in ibrutinib-treated CLL. In the study overall: Once patients had received a median about eleven months of treatment, range 6 to 36, response samples were obtained.

Using immunoSEQ multiplex PCR, the repertoire was profiled, and TCRdb retains in-frame clones only, with some absent. Here the sample spans tens of thousands of clones, 70% to 90% being singletons. This clone was counted a single time. Germline CDR1 is GTSNPN and CDR2 is SVGIG (reference sequence). V lost 0 bases and J lost 9; bases outside the gene matches: 4. The CDR3 totals 13 residues. Source: PBMCs, taken at disease progression, from a patient treated with ibrutinib. The sequence was obtained from a human donor with chronic lymphocytic leukemia. The chain employs TRBV30 and TRBJ2-1; 8 bases agree with TRBD2. DNA of the CDR3: TGTGCCTGGAGTGTATCCGGGGGGGGTGAGCAGTTCTTC. Amino acids: CAWSVSGGGEQFF.